These T cell receptor beta chains were read from a single sample in a study of cytomegalovirus exposure and HLA in healthy donors. The data were produced by immunoSEQ multiplex PCR, yet TCRdb's version contains in-frame clones alone and is incomplete. The sample lists tens of thousands of clones; 90% to 96% were seen once. The sample taken for sequencing was PBMCs. These receptor sequences come from a man aged 18 to 30 in good health and CMV-seronegative. Both conserved end residues are part of each CDR3. Fields, in order: V gene, D gene, J gene, clone size, CDR3 DNA, CDR3 protein. D genes are given only for firm matches. The size field is filled for only some rows; it gives once, few, many or a size class.

>TRBV7-2|-|TRBJ1-1|once
TGTGCCAGCAGCCGACAGCGTCTGAACACTGAAGCTTTCTTT
CASSRQRLNTEAFF
>TRBV2|TRBD1|TRBJ1-5|once
TGTGCCAGCAGAATAAAACAGGGGAGCAATCAGCCCCAGCATTTT
CASRIKQGSNQPQHF
>TRBV30|TRBD2|TRBJ2-1|-
TGTGCCTGGGCTAGCGGGAGGGCATCTTGGGGTGAGCAGTTCTTC
CAWASGRASWGEQFF
>TRBV25-1|-|TRBJ1-2|-
TGTGCCAGCAGTGAATGGTACAGCCCCAACTCCTCCTATGGCTACACCTTC
CASSEWYSPNSSYGYTF
>TRBV18|-|TRBJ1-1|once
TGTGCCAGCTCACTCCTGTTCTCTGAAGCTTTCTTT
CASSLLFSEAFF
>TRBV30|-|TRBJ1-2|-
TGTGCCTGGAGTCTCAGCACAGGGTCGAGTGGCTACACCTTC
CAWSLSTGSSGYTF
>TRBV9|TRBD2|TRBJ2-7|-
TGTGCCAGCAGCGGGGGGACTAGCGGGTCCTACGAGCAGTACTTC
CASSGGTSGSYEQYF
>TRBV9|-|TRBJ2-3|-
TGTGCCACCCAGGGTCCAGACAGCGACACAGATACGCAGTATTTT
CATQGPDSDTDTQYF
>TRBV5-1|TRBD1|TRBJ2-2|once
TGCGCCAGCAGCAGGGACAGGGCTGCGACTCTCCCCGGGGAGCTGTTTTTT
CASSRDRAATLPGELFF
>TRBV5-1|-|TRBJ2-1|-
TGCGCCAGCAGCAGCGAGCGGGTTATCAATGAGCAGTTCTTC
CASSSERVINEQFF
>TRBV4-3|-|TRBJ2-7|-
TGCGCCAGCAGCCTAGCTGGGTCCCCAGATGTTGAGCAGTACTTC
CASSLAGSPDVEQYF
>TRBV18|TRBD1|TRBJ2-3|-
TGTGCCAGCTCGGAAGGGACAGAAGATACGCAGTATTTT
CASSEGTEDTQYF
>TRBV5-4|-|TRBJ1-2|-
TGTGCCAGCAGCTGGGGAGGGATGATGGATGGCTACACCTTC
CASSWGGMMDGYTF
>TRBV7-8|TRBD2|TRBJ2-5|once
TGTGCCAGCAGCCCTTCTAGCGGGGAAGTCCAAGAGACCCAGTACTTC
CASSPSSGEVQETQYF